Shown below are 30 T cell receptor beta chains from a single sample sequenced in a study of a mutant IDH1 vaccine in newly diagnosed glioma. This table comes from immunoSEQ multiplex PCR, and its TCRdb copy is limited to in-frame clones, with some not included. The top ten clones hold 12% of a sample with 45,000 to 55,000 clones, less than 80% of them seen once. No antigen is known for these receptors. Time point: week 35, safety follow-up. Mutant IDH1 20-mer peptide, at 300 ug, made up each vaccine dose, with topical imiquimod. The sequenced sample was PBMCs, obtained from a glioma patient whose treatment included an IDH1 peptide vaccine. The receptors shown here come from a man in his forties or fifties with glioma.

V gene TRBV19 combines with J gene TRBJ2-1, with 9 bases lining up with TRBD2. With 4 bases clipped from V and 9 bases from J, the junction kept 7 bases outside the gene matches. CDR1 LNHDA and CDR2 SQIVND come from the germline V gene (reference sequence). The CDR3 totals 14 residues. CDR3 coding DNA: TGTGCCAGTAGTACCCTAGATAGCGGGGGTGAGCAGTTCTTC. Translating gives CASSTLDSGGEQFF.

As for this clone: Just one base apart from a much larger clone, this may be a read error. This same CDR3 is encoded by further DNA sequences in the sample. The CDR3 reads CASSSDRGSYEQYV. For the CDR3, the DNA is TGTGCCAGCAGTTCGGACAGGGGATCCTACGAGCAGTACGTC. The chain uses TRBV6-5 and TRBJ2-7; 9 nucleotides agree with TRBD1. Germline V gives CDR1 MNHEY, CDR2 SVGAGI. V lost 4 bases to trimming and J lost 1 base; unmatched junction nucleotides: 2. CDR3 length equals 14 residues.

The chain couples TRBV7-9 to TRBJ1-2, with D perhaps TRBD1 (6 bases). There are 16 residues in the CDR3. Trimming removed 1 base from V and 4 bases from J, with 16 bases in between. Germline V gives CDR1 SEHNR, CDR2 FQNEAQ (reference sequence). The CDR3 reads CASSLGAQGSSYGYTF. Here the CDR3 DNA reads TGTGCCAGCAGCTTAGGAGCGCAGGGGAGTAGCTATGGCTACACCTTC. The full variable domain, its missing parts supplied by reference TRBV7-9 and TRBJ1-2, is DTGVSQNPRHKITKRGQNVTFRCDPISEHNRLYWYRQTLGQGPEFLTYFQNEAQLEKSRLLSDRFSAERPKGSFSTLEIQRTEQGDSAMYLCASSLGAQGSSYGYTFGSGTRLTVV.

The rearrangement uses TRBV28 and TRBJ1-4, with D possibly TRBD1 on 5 matching bases. V was trimmed by 5 bases and J by 3 bases, leaving 7 bases between them. This CDR3 spans 13 amino acids. Germline loops: CDR1 MDHEN, CDR2 SYDVKM. In nucleotides, the CDR3 is TGTGCCAGCAGTACAGGTTCTAATGAAAAACTGTTTTTT. It encodes CASSTGSNEKLFF.

The chain carries TRBV19 and TRBJ2-7; 14 nucleotides match TRBD2. This CDR3 spans 15 amino acids. The germline gives CDR1 LNHDA, CDR2 SQIVND (reference sequence). With V trimmed by 5 bases and J by 6 bases, 6 bases remained unmatched. This CDR3 is CASSPGLAGVGEQYF. In DNA form, the CDR3 reads TGTGCCAGTAGTCCGGGACTAGCGGGAGTTGGCGAGCAGTACTTC.

This clone occurred once. The CDR3 here is CASSMRAPGQLKETQYF. Here the CDR3 DNA reads TGTGCCAGCAGCATGCGGGCCCCCGGACAGCTGAAAGAGACCCAGTACTTC. This chain joins TRBV7-9 and TRBJ2-5; TRBD1 might be the D (6 bases). Germline V CDR1 and CDR2: SEHNR, FQNEAQ (reference sequence). The CDR3 length is 17 residues. The V end lost 5 bases, the J end lost 3 bases, and 22 bases lay between the germline ends. The variable domain in full, with the rest retrieved from reference TRBV7-9 and TRBJ2-5, is DTGVSQNPRHKITKRGQNVTFRCDPISEHNRLYWYRQTLGQGPEFLTYFQNEAQLEKSRLLSDRFSAERPKGSFSTLEIQRTEQGDSAMYLCASSMRAPGQLKETQYFGPGTRLLVL.

The chain recombines TRBV5-1 with TRBJ2-6, with 7 nucleotides matching TRBD1. The trim removed 8 bases at V and 2 bases at J, leaving 7 bases unmatched. The CDR3 runs 15 residues. Germline lookup yields CDR1 SGHRS and CDR2 YFSETQ. The CDR3 spells CASRATGTGANVLTF. Written as DNA, the CDR3 is TGCGCCAGTAGAGCGACAGGGACTGGGGCCAACGTCCTGACTTTC.

The chain has TRBV6-5 and TRBJ1-1, with D perhaps matching TRBD1 (6 bases). The germline V and J ends were trimmed by 5 bases and 3 bases, with 16 bases remaining between them. CDR1 and CDR2 from the germline V gene are MNHEY and SVGAGI. The length of the CDR3 is 15 residues. The CDR3 region is CASSRGRGWYTEAFF. The DNA for the CDR3 is TGTGCCAGCAGTCGAGGGAGGGGGTGGTACACTGAAGCTTTCTTT.

The chain joins TRBV27 to TRBJ2-2; 7 bases are a match to TRBD2. The V segment lost 3 bases and the J segment 6 bases; nucleotides outside the gene matches: 16. The germline CDR1 and CDR2 sequences are MNHEY and SMNVEV (reference sequence). This CDR3 comprises 18 residues. The CDR3 nucleotides read TGTGCCAGCAGTTTTTCATCAGGACTAGTGGCGTCGGCCGGGGAGCTGTTTTTT. Residues: CASSFSSGLVASAGELFF.

This clone appeared once. The chain carries TRBV27 and TRBJ1-4; D is uncertain. CDR1 is MNHEY and CDR2 is SMNVEV in the germline V gene (reference sequence). The CDR3 spans 15 residues. The ends were cut back, 5 bases at V and 4 bases at J, with 14 bases in the middle. The CDR3 here is CASSPADTYNEKLFF. CDR3 bases: TGTGCCAGCAGTCCGGCCGACACATATAATGAAAAACTGTTTTTT.

V is TRBV5-4 and J is TRBJ2-5, with 7 bases lining up with TRBD1. The J call may not be correct, given that the DNA end is closer to TRBJ2-7. The CDR3 is 15 amino acids. Germline assignment: CDR1 SGHNT and CDR2 YYREEE (reference sequence). CDR3 nucleotides: TGTGCCAGCAGCTTGCTGGCAGGGGGTTCGTACGAGCAGTACTTC. As protein: CASSLLAGGSYEQYF.

The rearrangement uses TRBV19 and TRBJ2-2, with D possibly being TRBD1 or TRBD2 (5 bases each). Germline V CDR1 and CDR2: LNHDA, SQIVND (reference sequence). The CDR3 totals 14 residues. The ends were cut back, 9 bases at V and 0 bases at J, with 11 bases in the middle. The CDR3 sequence: CASRDGPNTGELFF. The CDR3 bases are TGTGCCAGCCGGGACGGACCGAACACCGGGGAGCTGTTTTTT.

The gene calls are TRBV14 and TRBJ2-1; D is possibly TRBD2 (6 bases). This CDR3 has 15 amino acids. From germline, CDR1 is SGHDN and CDR2 FVKESK. The V gene lost 0 bases and the J gene lost 7 bases, with 13 bases spanning the gap. CDR3 bases: TGTGCCAGCAGCCAAGATAGGAGGGTCAGGAATGAGCAGTTCTTC. Residues: CASSQDRRVRNEQFF.

This clone was seen only once. V and J are TRBV19 and TRBJ2-5; D may match TRBD1 or TRBD2 (5 bases each). The CDR3 spans 13 residues. V lost 4 bases to trimming and J lost 4 bases, with 10 bases between them. Germline-derived CDR1 and CDR2 are LNHDA and SQIVND (reference sequence). The CDR3 loop is CASSTGPRETQYF. Here the CDR3 DNA reads TGTGCCAGTAGTACGGGACCTCGAGAGACCCAGTACTTC.

The rearrangement joins TRBV19 to TRBJ1-5, with TRBD1 identical over 11 bases. The V gene's germline CDR1 is LNHDA and CDR2 SQIVND (reference sequence). Losses at the gene ends were 5 bases for V and 2 bases for J; bases not matched to a gene: 8. The CDR3 is 17 residues long. In DNA, the CDR3 is TGTGCCAGTAGTCCCTGGACAGGGGGCACGGGCAATCAGCCCCAGCATTTT. Translation gives CASSPWTGGTGNQPQHF.

In its sample, this clone was seen a few times. This chain uses TRBV6-5 with TRBJ2-7; 7 positions match TRBD2. The germline CDR1 and CDR2 sequences are MNHEY and SVGAGI. There are 15 residues in the CDR3. The V segment lost 8 bases and the J segment 0 bases; nucleotides outside the gene matches: 10. The CDR3 nucleotides are TGTGCCAGCTCGTTTTCCGGGACTACCTCCTACGAGCAGTACTTC. The encoded protein is CASSFSGTTSYEQYF.

This clone has a handful of counts. This chain uses TRBV7-9 with TRBJ2-3; tentative D call: TRBD1 (6 bases). Trimming left V 5 bases short and J 1 base short, with 13 bases between. The germline CDR1 and CDR2 sequences are SEHNR and FQNEAQ (reference sequence). This CDR3 contains 15 residues. Here the CDR3 reads CASSDSGAGTDTQYF. For the CDR3, the DNA is TGTGCCAGCAGCGATTCAGGGGCCGGCACAGATACGCAGTATTTT. Variable domain in full (rest from reference TRBV7-9 and TRBJ2-3): DTGVSQNPRHKITKRGQNVTFRCDPISEHNRLYWYRQTLGQGPEFLTYFQNEAQLEKSRLLSDRFSAERPKGSFSTLEIQRTEQGDSAMYLCASSDSGAGTDTQYFGPGTRLTVL.

The J gene is TRBJ1-5, the V gene TRBV19, with D unclear. Germline CDR1 LNHDA, CDR2 SQIVND (reference sequence). The CDR3 has 14 amino acids. The V and J ends lost 5 bases and 1 base respectively, with 9 bases between them. In DNA form, the CDR3 reads TGTGCCAGTAGTGCGGGGTACAGCAATCAGCCCCAGCATTTT. Its translation: CASSAGYSNQPQHF.

The chain employs TRBV6-5 and TRBJ2-4, with D possibly being TRBD1 (6 bases). The CDR3 is 15 amino acids. The germline V gene encodes CDR1 MNHEY and CDR2 SVGAGI. V shed 6 bases and J shed 1 base, with 13 bases lying between them. In nucleotides, the CDR3 is TGTGCCAGCAGCAACAGGGATGGGGCCAAAAACATTCAGTACTTC. Amino acids: CASSNRDGAKNIQYF.

This clone has just a few counts. The chain has TRBV30 and TRBJ1-5; D not resolved. V dropped 1 base and J dropped 4 bases, with 14 bases sitting between them. The CDR3 covers 15 residues. The germline V gene encodes CDR1 GTSNPN and CDR2 SVGIG (reference sequence). The CDR3 is CAWSAGEQPNQPQHF. The CDR3, as DNA: TGTGCCTGGAGTGCCGGCGAACAGCCAAATCAGCCCCAGCATTTT.

The chain uses TRBV7-2 and TRBJ1-2, with a weak D call TRBD1 (5 bases). The V end lost 0 bases, the J end lost 7 bases, and 9 bases lay between the germline ends. CDR3 length equals 13 residues. Germline values: CDR1 SGHTA, CDR2 FQGNSA. The CDR3 is CASSLARRAGYTF. The CDR3, as DNA: TGTGCCAGCAGCTTAGCTCGCAGGGCTGGCTACACCTTC. Using reference TRBV7-2 and TRBJ1-2 for the parts outside the CDR3, the full variable domain is GAGVSQSPSNKVTEKGKDVELRCDPISGHTALYWYRQSLGQGLEFLIYFQGNSAPDKSGLPSDRFSAERTGGSVSTLTIQRTQQEDSAVYLCASSLARRAGYTFGSGTRLTVV.

This clone came up a few times. J is TRBJ2-5 and V is TRBV9, with D possibly matching TRBD2 (5 bases). The CDR3 has 15 residues. CDR1 is SGDLS, CDR2 YYNGEE, per germline. V lost 4 bases and J lost 1, with 14 bases in between. This CDR3 reads CASSPSGEPQETQYF. The CDR3 nucleotides read TGTGCCAGCAGCCCCTCTGGGGAGCCCCAAGAGACCCAGTACTTC.

This rearrangement joins TRBV29-1 to TRBJ2-3, with 8 bases aligning to TRBD2. The CDR3 covers 13 residues. CDR1 and CDR2 from the germline V gene are SQVTM and ANQGSEA. The V segment lost 7 bases and the J segment 2 bases; nucleotides outside the gene matches: 5. Here the CDR3 reads CSAGGVYTDTQYF. The CDR3 nucleotides read TGCAGCGCCGGGGGGGTTTACACAGATACGCAGTATTTT.

The chain uses TRBV9 and TRBJ2-1, with TRBD2 identical over 11 bases. V gave up 6 bases and J gave up 9 bases; unmatched junction bases: 11. Germline assignment: CDR1 SGDLS and CDR2 YYNGEE. The CDR3 extends over 15 amino acids. CDR3 in DNA: TGTGCCAGCACGTTCTTAGCGGGAGGGGTAGCTGAGCAGTTCTTC. It codes for CASTFLAGGVAEQFF.

This chain joins TRBV15 and TRBJ2-5; no clear D. The CDR3 runs to 13 residues. Germline V lookup: CDR1 LNHNV, CDR2 YYDKDF (reference sequence). V was trimmed by 0 bases and J by 4 bases, leaving 6 bases between them. CDR3 sequence: CATSRDPRETQYF. The CDR3 region has the DNA TGTGCCACCAGCAGAGATCCCCGAGAGACCCAGTACTTC.

This chain connects TRBV19 to TRBJ2-7, with TRBD1 matching over 8 bases. V gave up 10 bases and J gave up 3 bases; unmatched junction bases: 11. CDR3 length equals 14 residues. Germline CDR1 reads LNHDA; CDR2 reads SQIVND (reference sequence). The CDR3 reads CATGTSDRGYEQYF. In DNA, the CDR3 is TGTGCCACCGGAACATCCGACAGGGGCTACGAGCAGTACTTC.

The chain has TRBV5-5 and TRBJ2-7; no clear D gene. The CDR3 contains 12 residues. V was clipped by 0 bases and J by 4 bases, with 5 bases between them. Germline lookup yields CDR1 SGHKS and CDR2 YYEKEE (reference sequence). CDR3: CASSLGGYEQYF. As DNA, the CDR3 is TGTGCCAGCAGCTTGGGTGGGTACGAGCAGTACTTC.

This clone was detected only a few times. V gene TRBV4-3 combines with J gene TRBJ1-1; D is possibly TRBD1 (6 bases). The CDR3 has 15 amino acids. CDR1 is LGHNA, CDR2 YSLEER, per germline. Trimming pared 4 bases from V and 1 base from J, leaving 13 bases between. CDR3 region: CASSRVLTGNTEAFF. The CDR3 DNA sequence: TGCGCCAGCAGCCGGGTCTTGACAGGGAACACTGAAGCTTTCTTT.

This clone was counted only a few times. The J gene is TRBJ2-7, the V gene TRBV28; 9 bases match TRBD2. With 5 bases clipped from V and 5 bases from J, the junction kept 7 bases outside the gene matches. Per germline, CDR1 MDHEN and CDR2 SYDVKM. The CDR3 spans 14 residues. The CDR3 loop is CASSVGLAPDEQYV. The CDR3 nucleotides read TGTGCCAGCAGTGTGGGACTAGCCCCGGACGAGCAGTACGTC.

V gene TRBV7-6 combines with J gene TRBJ1-5; 10 bases line up with TRBD1. This CDR3 spans 16 amino acids. With 1 base clipped from V and 9 bases from J, the junction kept 9 bases outside the gene matches. The germline gives CDR1 SGHVS, CDR2 FNYEAQ. The CDR3 reads CASSLGTGGWQGPQHF. The CDR3 nucleotides are TGTGCCAGCAGCTTAGGGACAGGGGGTTGGCAAGGGCCCCAGCATTTT. Combining the CDR3 with reference TRBV7-6 and TRBJ1-5 gives the whole variable domain GAGVSQSPRYKVTKRGQDVALRCDPISGHVSLYWYRQALGQGPEFLTYFNYEAQQDKSGLPNDRFSAERPEGSISTLTIQRTEQRDSAMYRCASSLGTGGWQGPQHFGDGTRLSIL.